The 25 T cell receptor beta chains given below trace back to one sample, sequenced in a study of T-cell reconstitution after alpha-beta-depleted transplantation in children. Preparation of the TCRbeta library used unique molecular identifiers. Each CDR3 protein gets one entry after TCRdb re-called the PCR reads with MiXCR. The data hold about 470,000 distinct CDR3 sequences, with 43% observed a single time. The source material was PBMCs, sampled before TCRalphabeta/CD19-depleted stem cell transplant. Receptor source: a girl aged 2-10 years with aplastic anemia, due to receive a stem cell transplant.

This clonotype was observed a handful of times. Here the CDR3 DNA reads TGTGCCAGCAGCGCATCCGGGACACCGTACTTC. Its protein is CASSASGTPYF. The rearrangement links TRBV3-1 to TRBJ2-7, with D maybe TRBD1 (6 bases). The V gene's germline CDR1 is LGHDT and CDR2 YNNKEL (reference sequence). CDR3 length: 11 amino acids. With 5 bases removed from V and 12 bases from J, the gap between germline ends came to 14 bases.

This clonotype has more than one count but fewer than ten. The rearrangement uses TRBV20-1 and TRBJ1-5; TRBD1 matches at 9 bases. The V gene's germline CDR1 is DFQATT and CDR2 SNEGSKA (reference sequence). This CDR3 has 14 residues. The junction had 4 bases not matched to a gene; V was cut back by 2 bases and J by 5 bases. The CDR3 DNA follows: TGCAGTGCTAGACGGACAGGGGACCATCAGCCCCAGCATTTT. Its translation is CSARRTGDHQPQHF.

This clonotype was counted between two and nine times. The chain is built from TRBV5-1 and TRBJ2-1, with TRBD2 matching 9 bases. Germline V lookup: CDR1 SGHRS, CDR2 YFSETQ. This CDR3 spans 15 amino acids. J was trimmed by 3 bases and V by 1 base; bases with no gene match: 2. The CDR3 coding sequence is TGCGCCAGCAGCTTGTTGCGGGGGGGCTACAATGAGCAGTTCTTC. It specifies CASSLLRGGYNEQFF.

The chain uses TRBV7-9 and TRBJ2-5; 8 bases match TRBD1. The CDR3 runs 17 residues. V dropped 4 bases and J dropped 2; count of bases not matched to a gene: 12. Germline values: CDR1 SEHNR, CDR2 FQNEAQ (reference sequence). The CDR3 protein is CASSSNTGTGLQETQYF. CDR3 in DNA: TGTGCCAGCAGCTCCAACACCGGGACAGGACTTCAAGAGACCCAGTACTTC.

The rearrangement joins TRBV7-9 to TRBJ2-7; 10 positions agree with TRBD2. CDR3 length: 15 amino acids. The J segment lost 3 bases and the V segment lost 4 bases, leaving 6 bases of the junction unmatched. CDR1 is SEHNR, CDR2 FQNEAQ, per germline (reference sequence). The DNA for the CDR3 is TGTGCCAGCAGCTCGGGACTAGCGTTTGACTACGAGCAGTACTTC. Translating gives CASSSGLAFDYEQYF.

This clonotype has at least ten counts. The chain has TRBV15 and TRBJ1-5, with 7 positions matching TRBD1. Trimming removed 1 base from V and 0 bases from J; junction bases left unmatched: 3. Germline V lookup: CDR1 LNHNV, CDR2 YYDKDF (reference sequence). The CDR3 is 16 residues long. The CDR3 DNA sequence: TGTGCCACCAGCAGAGGACAGGGATATAGCAATCAGCCCCAGCATTTT. Amino acids: CATSRGQGYSNQPQHF. The full variable domain, its missing parts supplied by reference TRBV15 and TRBJ1-5, is DAMVIQNPRYQVTQFGKPVTLSCSQTLNHNVMYWYQQKSSQAPKLLFHYYDKDFNNEADTPDNFQSRRPNTSFCFLDIRSPGLGDTAMYLCATSRGQGYSNQPQHFGDGTRLSIL.

This chain joins TRBV7-2 and TRBJ2-3; 7 nucleotides agree with TRBD1. Germline V gene sequence: CDR1 SGHTA, CDR2 FQGNSA. The CDR3 covers 16 residues. With 5 bases clipped from V and 3 bases from J, the junction kept 11 bases outside the gene matches. CDR3 loop: CASSRKTGSGTDTQYF. CDR3 nucleotides: TGTGCCAGCAGCAGGAAGACAGGGTCAGGGACAGATACGCAGTATTTT.

The chain couples TRBV5-1 to TRBJ1-1, with 8 bases aligning to TRBD1. This CDR3 spans 14 amino acids. Germline V gives CDR1 SGHRS, CDR2 YFSETQ. V trimming: 0 bases; J trimming: 8 bases; junction bases outside the gene matches: 6. The CDR3 reads CASSLGQGLMEAFF. For the CDR3, the DNA is TGCGCCAGCAGCTTGGGACAGGGGCTCATGGAAGCTTTCTTT.

The rearrangement joins TRBV7-3 to TRBJ2-1; D perhaps matches TRBD1 (6 bases). Per the germline V gene, CDR1 is SGHTA and CDR2 is FQGTGA. V was cut by 5 bases and J by 2 bases, with 7 bases left in between. The CDR3 runs to 13 residues. This CDR3 reads CASSRDTYNEQFF. CDR3 nucleotides: TGTGCCAGCAGCCGGGACACCTACAATGAGCAGTTCTTC. The full variable domain, rest sourced from reference TRBV7-3 and TRBJ2-1, is GAGVSQTPSNKVTEKGKYVELRCDPISGHTALYWYRQSLGQGPEFLIYFQGTGAADDSGLPNDRFFAVRPEGSVSTLKIQRTERGDSAVYLCASSRDTYNEQFFGPGTRLTVL.

This chain joins TRBV20-1 and TRBJ2-7, with TRBD2 matching over 14 bases. This CDR3 has 15 amino acids. Trimming at V came to 5 bases and at J to 5 bases, leaving 8 bases not matched to a gene. Germline CDR1 DFQATT, CDR2 SNEGSKA (reference sequence). The CDR3 coding sequence is TGCAGTGCTTCCCCAGGGACTAGCGGGAGCCACGAGCAGTACTTC. This codes for CSASPGTSGSHEQYF.

This chain joins TRBV5-8 and TRBJ1-5, with 10 bases fitting TRBD1. With V trimmed by 6 bases and J by 6 bases, 6 bases remained unmatched. This CDR3 comprises 14 residues. CDR1 is SGHTS, CDR2 YDEGEE, per germline. The CDR3 region has the DNA TGTGCCAGCACCCCGGGACAGGGGAGTCAGCCCCAGCATTTT. Amino acid sequence: CASTPGQGSQPQHF.

The chain carries TRBV20-1 and TRBJ2-6; D remains unclear. Germline CDR1 reads DFQATT; CDR2 reads SNEGSKA (reference sequence). Trimming shortened V by 0 bases and J by 2 bases, and 8 bases separated the two germline ends. CDR3 length: 15 amino acids. Here the CDR3 DNA reads TGCAGTGCTAGAGATGCCGGCCCTGGGGCCAACGTCCTGACTTTC. Translated, it gives CSARDAGPGANVLTF.

This clonotype occurred many times. The chain employs TRBV9 and TRBJ1-1; no firm D call. With 0 bases removed from V and 4 bases from J, the gap between germline ends came to 10 bases. This CDR3 is 14 amino acids long. CDR1 is SGDLS, CDR2 YYNGEE, per germline. CDR3 loop: CASSVGKWGTEAFF. CDR3 DNA sequence: TGTGCCAGCAGCGTAGGAAAGTGGGGCACTGAAGCTTTCTTT.

The chain combines TRBV28 with TRBJ2-2; weak D call: TRBD1 (5 bases). The length of the CDR3 is 16 residues. V gave up 3 bases and J gave up 5 bases, with 16 bases separating them. Germline-derived CDR1 and CDR2 are MDHEN and SYDVKM. CDR3 loop: CASSFPGAGTTGELFF. CDR3 in DNA: TGTGCCAGCAGTTTTCCTGGGGCAGGAACGACCGGGGAGCTGTTTTTT.

This sequence joins TRBV20-1 and TRBJ2-3; D is possibly TRBD1 (5 bases). Looked up from germline, CDR1 is DFQATT and CDR2 is SNEGSKA (reference sequence). V dropped 6 bases and J dropped 2 bases, with 15 bases sitting between them. This CDR3 is built from 14 residues. The CDR3 coding sequence is TGCAGTGCCCCGGACACCAGGTCCACAGATACGCAGTATTTT. It is translated as CSAPDTRSTDTQYF.

This clonotype was detected only once. The chain is built from TRBV12-3 or TRBV12-4 and TRBJ2-7; perhaps TRBD2 as D (5 bases). Trimming removed 1 base from V and 2 bases from J, with 12 bases in between. The length of the CDR3 is 15 residues. The CDR3 sequence: CASSLGSRTPYEQYF. CDR3 DNA: TGTGCCAGCAGTTTAGGGTCTCGGACTCCCTACGAGCAGTACTTC.

As regards this clonotype: Germline and junction disagree at one end, which may indicate a read error. The genes are TRBV20-1 and TRBJ2-7; D perhaps matches TRBD1 (6 bases). The CDR3 totals 12 residues. The V gene's germline CDR1 is DFQATT and CDR2 SNEGSKA (reference sequence). CDR3 DNA: TGCAGTTCTAGGTACAGGGTCTACGAGCAGTACTTC. Translating gives CSSRYRVYEQYF.

On this clonotype: A single base separates this from a much larger clone, so it may be a read error. The gene calls are TRBV2 and TRBJ2-6; either TRBD1 or TRBD2 may supply D (7 bases each). The CDR3 is 18 residues long. CDR1 is SNHLY, CDR2 FYNNEI, per germline. The CDR3 sequence is CTSSHLPGQRDGANVLTF. Here the CDR3 DNA reads TGTACCAGCAGTCATTTACCGGGACAGCGGGACGGGGCCAACGTCCTGACTTTC. The full variable domain, its missing parts supplied by reference TRBV2 and TRBJ2-6, is EPEVTQTPSHQVTQMGQEVILRCVPISNHLYFYWYRQILGQKVEFLVSFYNNEISEKSEIFDDQFSVERPDGSNFTLKIRSTKLEDSAMYFCTSSHLPGQRDGANVLTFGAGSRLTVL.

This clonotype was picked up many times. V and J are TRBV7-9 and TRBJ2-1, with D maybe TRBD2 (5 bases). Per germline, CDR1 SEHNR and CDR2 FQNEAQ (reference sequence). This CDR3 region has 15 residues. With 3 bases removed from V and 4 bases from J, the gap between germline ends came to 13 bases. The DNA for the CDR3 is TGTGCCAGCAGCTTTAGCGATACATCTTACAATGAGCAGTTCTTC. Amino acid sequence: CASSFSDTSYNEQFF.

This clonotype came up a few times. The V gene is TRBV6-5, the J gene TRBJ2-2; 10 positions match TRBD2. CDR1 and CDR2 from the germline V gene are MNHEY and SVGAGI. V trimming: 6 bases; J trimming: 4 bases; junction bases outside the gene matches: 11. The CDR3 spans 17 residues. CDR3 nucleotide sequence: TGTGCCAGCAGCTCTACTGGACTAGCGGAAAGCACCGGGGAGCTGTTTTTT. Translated, it gives CASSSTGLAESTGELFF.

The chain couples TRBV5-1 to TRBJ2-6; no clear D. Trimming took off 2 bases at V and 4 bases at J, with 13 bases between the two ends. Germline assignment: CDR1 SGHRS and CDR2 YFSETQ. The CDR3 has 16 residues. The CDR3 sequence is CASSFRTDSGANVLTF. The CDR3 DNA reads as TGCGCCAGCAGCTTCCGGACCGACTCCGGGGCCAACGTCCTGACTTTC.

This clonotype was detected a few times. The chain combines TRBV28 with TRBJ2-7; a weak D match, TRBD1 (5 bases). The CDR3 is 17 residues long. Looked up from germline, CDR1 is MDHEN and CDR2 is SYDVKM. The V gene lost 5 bases and the J gene lost 7 bases, with 27 bases spanning the gap. CDR3 DNA: TGTGCCAGCAGTCCCAGGGCGTGGAAACTCGGTCCGTATGAGCAGTACTTC. This codes for CASSPRAWKLGPYEQYF. The whole variable domain, filled in from reference TRBV28 and TRBJ2-7, reads DVKVTQSSRYLVKRTGEKVFLECVQDMDHENMFWYRQDPGLGLRLIYFSYDVKMKEKGDIPEGYSVSREKKERFSLILESASTNQTSMYLCASSPRAWKLGPYEQYFGPGTRLTVT.

The J gene is TRBJ2-2, the V gene TRBV5-1; 11 bases match TRBD2. V gave up 2 bases and J gave up 2 bases; unmatched junction bases: 5. This CDR3 region has 17 residues. Germline CDR1 SGHRS, CDR2 YFSETQ. The CDR3 protein is CASSFITSGRNTGELFF. The CDR3 bases are TGCGCCAGCAGCTTTATAACTAGCGGGAGAAACACCGGGGAGCTGTTTTTT.

This chain joins TRBV12-3 or TRBV12-4 and TRBJ1-2; tentative D call: TRBD1 (5 bases). The CDR3 contains 15 residues. Between the trimmed V and J ends, which lost 3 bases and 2 bases, there was a span of 13 bases. CDR3: CASSFVARVNYGYTF. The CDR3 DNA follows: TGTGCCAGCAGTTTCGTAGCCAGGGTCAACTATGGCTACACCTTC.

This clonotype was detected many times. The chain carries TRBV20-1 and TRBJ2-7; D perhaps matches TRBD1 (6 bases). The CDR3 covers 15 residues. Germline assignment: CDR1 DFQATT and CDR2 SNEGSKA (reference sequence). The V gene lost 3 bases and the J gene lost 4 bases, with 19 bases spanning the gap. The CDR3 region has the DNA TGCAGTGCTAGCGACCCCCCAGGGGATCAGTACGAGCAGTACTTC. Residues: CSASDPPGDQYEQYF.